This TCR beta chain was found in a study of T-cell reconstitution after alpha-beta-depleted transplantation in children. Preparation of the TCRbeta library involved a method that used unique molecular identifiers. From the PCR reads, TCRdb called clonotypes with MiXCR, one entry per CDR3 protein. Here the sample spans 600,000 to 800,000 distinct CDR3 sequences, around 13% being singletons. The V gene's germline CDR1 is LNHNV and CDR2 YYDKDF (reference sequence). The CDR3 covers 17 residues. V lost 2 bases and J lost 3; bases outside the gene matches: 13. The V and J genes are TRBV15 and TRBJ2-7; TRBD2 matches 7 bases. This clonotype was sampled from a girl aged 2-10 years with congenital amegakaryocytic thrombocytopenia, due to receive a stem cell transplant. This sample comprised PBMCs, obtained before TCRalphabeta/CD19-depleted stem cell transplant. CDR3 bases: TGTGCCACCAGCAGACGATTGCGGGGGTCGAGCTACTACGAGCAGTACTTC. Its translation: CATSRRLRGSSYYEQYF.